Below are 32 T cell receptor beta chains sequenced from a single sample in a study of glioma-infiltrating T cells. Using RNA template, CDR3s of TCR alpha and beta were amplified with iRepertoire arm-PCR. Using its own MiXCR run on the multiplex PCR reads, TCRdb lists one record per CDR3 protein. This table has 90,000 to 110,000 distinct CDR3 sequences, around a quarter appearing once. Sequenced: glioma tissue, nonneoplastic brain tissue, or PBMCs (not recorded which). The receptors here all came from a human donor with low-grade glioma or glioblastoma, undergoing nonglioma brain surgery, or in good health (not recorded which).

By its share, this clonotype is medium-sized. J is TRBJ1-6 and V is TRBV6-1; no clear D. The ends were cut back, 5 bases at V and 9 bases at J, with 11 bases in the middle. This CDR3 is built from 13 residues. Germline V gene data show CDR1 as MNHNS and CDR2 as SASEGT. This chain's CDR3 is CASSSDGPSPLHF. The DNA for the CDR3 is TGTGCCAGCAGTTCAGACGGACCTTCACCCCTCCACTTT.

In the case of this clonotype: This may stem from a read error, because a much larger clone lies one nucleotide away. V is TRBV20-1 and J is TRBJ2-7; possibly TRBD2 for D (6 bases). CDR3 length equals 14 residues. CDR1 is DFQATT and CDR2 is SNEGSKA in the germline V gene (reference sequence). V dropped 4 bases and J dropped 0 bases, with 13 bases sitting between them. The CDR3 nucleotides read TGCAGTGCTATGGGGGGTGGGGACTCCTACGAGCAGTACTTC. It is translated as CSAMGGGDSYEQYF.

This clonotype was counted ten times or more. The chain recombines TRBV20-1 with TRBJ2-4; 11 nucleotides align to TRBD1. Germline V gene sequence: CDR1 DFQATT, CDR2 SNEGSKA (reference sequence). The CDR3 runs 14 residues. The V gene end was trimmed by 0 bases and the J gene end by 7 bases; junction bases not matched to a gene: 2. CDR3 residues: CSAREGTGGNIQYF. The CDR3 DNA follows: TGCAGTGCTAGAGAGGGGACAGGGGGGAACATTCAGTACTTC.

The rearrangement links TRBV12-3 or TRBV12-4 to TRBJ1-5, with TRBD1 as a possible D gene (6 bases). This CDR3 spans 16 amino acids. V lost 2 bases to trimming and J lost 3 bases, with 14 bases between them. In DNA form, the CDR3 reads TGTGCCAGCAGTTTAAGGTTCGGACAGTTCAATCAGCCCCAGCATTTT. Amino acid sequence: CASSLRFGQFNQPQHF.

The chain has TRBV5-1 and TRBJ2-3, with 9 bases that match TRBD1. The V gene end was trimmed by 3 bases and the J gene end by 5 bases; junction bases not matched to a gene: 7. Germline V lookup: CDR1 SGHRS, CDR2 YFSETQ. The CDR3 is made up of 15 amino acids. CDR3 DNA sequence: TGCGCCAGCAGCTCCCTCCGGGACAGGGAAGATACGCAGTATTTT. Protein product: CASSSLRDREDTQYF.

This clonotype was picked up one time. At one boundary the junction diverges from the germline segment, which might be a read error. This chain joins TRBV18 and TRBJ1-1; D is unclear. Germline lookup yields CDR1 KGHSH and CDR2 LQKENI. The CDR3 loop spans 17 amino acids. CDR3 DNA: TGTGTCAGCTCGCCCCGGCGGGGAGCTGTTAGGAACACTGAAGCTTTCTTT. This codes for CVSSPRRGAVRNTEAFF. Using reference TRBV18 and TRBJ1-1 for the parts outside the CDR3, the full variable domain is NAGVMQNPRHLVRRRGQEARLRCSPMKGHSHVYWYRQLPEEGLKFMVYLQKENIIDESGMPKERFSAEFPKEGPSILRIQQVVRGDSAAYFCVSSPRRGAVRNTEAFFGQGTRLTVV.

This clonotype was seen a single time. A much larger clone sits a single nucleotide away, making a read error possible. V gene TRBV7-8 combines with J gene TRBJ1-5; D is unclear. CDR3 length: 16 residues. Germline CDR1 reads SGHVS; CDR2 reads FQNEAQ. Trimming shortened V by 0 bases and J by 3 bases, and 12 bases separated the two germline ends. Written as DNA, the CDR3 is TGTGCCAGCAGCTTAGCATGGTCATGGGCCAATCAGCCCCAGCATTTT. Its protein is CASSLAWSWANQPQHF.

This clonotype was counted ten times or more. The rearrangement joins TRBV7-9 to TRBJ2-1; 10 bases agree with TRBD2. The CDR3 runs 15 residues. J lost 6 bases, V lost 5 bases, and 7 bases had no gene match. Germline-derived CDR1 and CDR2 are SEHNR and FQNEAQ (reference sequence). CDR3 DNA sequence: TGTGCCAGCAGCGCTAGCGGGGGCACCTTCAATGAGCAGTTCTTC. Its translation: CASSASGGTFNEQFF.

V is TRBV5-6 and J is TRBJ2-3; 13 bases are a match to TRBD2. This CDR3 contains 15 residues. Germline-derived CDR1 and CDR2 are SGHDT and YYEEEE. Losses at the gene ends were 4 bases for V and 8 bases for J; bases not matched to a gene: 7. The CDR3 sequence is CASSLGLAGVGTQYF. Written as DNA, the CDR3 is TGTGCCAGCAGCCTTGGACTAGCGGGGGTGGGTACGCAGTATTTT.

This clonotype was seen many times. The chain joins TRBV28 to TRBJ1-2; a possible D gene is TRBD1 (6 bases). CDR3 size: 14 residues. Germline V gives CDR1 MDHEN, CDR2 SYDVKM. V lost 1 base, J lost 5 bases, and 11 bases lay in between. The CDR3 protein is CASSLSPGQYGYTF. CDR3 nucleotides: TGTGCCAGCAGTTTATCCCCTGGACAGTATGGCTACACCTTC.

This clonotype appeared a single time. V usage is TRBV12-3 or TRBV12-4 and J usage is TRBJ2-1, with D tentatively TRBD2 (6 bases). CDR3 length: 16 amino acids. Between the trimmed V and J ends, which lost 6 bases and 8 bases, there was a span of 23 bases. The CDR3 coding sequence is TGTGCCAGCAGACGTAGTCCGGACTATCTGGGGTATGAGCAGTTCTTC. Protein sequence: CASRRSPDYLGYEQFF.

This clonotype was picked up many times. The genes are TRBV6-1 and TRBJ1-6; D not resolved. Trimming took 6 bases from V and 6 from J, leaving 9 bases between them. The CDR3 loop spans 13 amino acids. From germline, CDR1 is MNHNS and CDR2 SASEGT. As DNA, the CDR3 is TGTGCCAGCAGCCGAGACACTAATTCACCCCTCCACTTT. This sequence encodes CASSRDTNSPLHF.

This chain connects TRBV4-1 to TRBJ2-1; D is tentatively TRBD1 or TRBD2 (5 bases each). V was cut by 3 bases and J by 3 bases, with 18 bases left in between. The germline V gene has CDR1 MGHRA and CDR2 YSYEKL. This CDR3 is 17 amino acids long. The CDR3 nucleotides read TGCGCCAGCAGCCACTCCCTGCGAGGGGCGAGCTACAATGAGCAGTTCTTC. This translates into CASSHSLRGASYNEQFF.

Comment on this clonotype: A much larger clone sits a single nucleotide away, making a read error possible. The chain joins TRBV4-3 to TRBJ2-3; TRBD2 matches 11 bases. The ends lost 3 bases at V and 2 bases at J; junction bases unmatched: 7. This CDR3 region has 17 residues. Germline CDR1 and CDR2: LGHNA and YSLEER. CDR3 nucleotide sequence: TGCGCCAGCAGCCAGGGTCCTAGCGGGAGGTTCACAGATACGCAGTATTTT. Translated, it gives CASSQGPSGRFTDTQYF.

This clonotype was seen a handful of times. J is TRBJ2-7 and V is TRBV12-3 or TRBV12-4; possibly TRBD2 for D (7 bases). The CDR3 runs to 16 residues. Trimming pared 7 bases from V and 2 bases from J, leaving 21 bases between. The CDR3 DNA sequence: TGTGCCAGCAATCCCTGGGGGGGGGCAGTACCCTACGAGCAGTACTTC. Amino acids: CASNPWGGAVPYEQYF.

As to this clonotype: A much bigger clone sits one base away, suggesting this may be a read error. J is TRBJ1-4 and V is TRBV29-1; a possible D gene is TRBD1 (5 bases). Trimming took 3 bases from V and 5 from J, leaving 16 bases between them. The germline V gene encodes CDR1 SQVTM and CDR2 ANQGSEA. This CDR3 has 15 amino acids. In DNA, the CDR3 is TGCAGCGTTGACTCCGGGGCCTTAGGAAATGAAAAACTGTTTTTT. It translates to CSVDSGALGNEKLFF.

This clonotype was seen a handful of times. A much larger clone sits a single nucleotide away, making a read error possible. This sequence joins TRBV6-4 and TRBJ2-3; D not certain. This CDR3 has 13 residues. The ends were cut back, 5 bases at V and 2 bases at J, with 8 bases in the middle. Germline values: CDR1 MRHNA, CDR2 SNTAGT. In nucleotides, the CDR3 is TGTGCCAGCAGTTACGGGCCCACAGATACGCAGTATTTT. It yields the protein CASSYGPTDTQYF.

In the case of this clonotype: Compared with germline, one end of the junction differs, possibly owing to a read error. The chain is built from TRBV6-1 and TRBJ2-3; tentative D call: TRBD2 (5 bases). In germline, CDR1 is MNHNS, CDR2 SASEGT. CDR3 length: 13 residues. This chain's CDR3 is CASILDGSGAHYF. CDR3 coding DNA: TGTGCCAGCATCCTGGATGGAAGCGGTGCGCACTATTTT.

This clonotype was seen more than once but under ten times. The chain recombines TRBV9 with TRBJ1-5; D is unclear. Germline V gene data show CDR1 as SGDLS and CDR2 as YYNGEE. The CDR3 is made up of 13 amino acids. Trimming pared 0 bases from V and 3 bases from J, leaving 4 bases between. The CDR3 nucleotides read TGTGCCAGCAGCGTAGCTCTCAATCAGCCCCAGCATTTT. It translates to CASSVALNQPQHF.

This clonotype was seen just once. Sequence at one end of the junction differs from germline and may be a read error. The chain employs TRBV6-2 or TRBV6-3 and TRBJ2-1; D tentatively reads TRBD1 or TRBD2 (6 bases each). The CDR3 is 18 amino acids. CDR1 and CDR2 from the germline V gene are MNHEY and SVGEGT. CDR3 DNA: TGTGCCAGCATTTACTCGGGGGCTGGGACGGCCGCTTCCTACGAGCAGTTCTTC. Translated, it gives CASIYSGAGTAASYEQFF.

Here the CDR3 reads CASSSQMAGYSYNEQFF. As DNA, the CDR3 is TGTGCCAGCAGCTCACAAATGGCGGGATACTCCTACAATGAGCAGTTCTTC. The rearrangement uses TRBV7-6 and TRBJ2-1, with D possibly TRBD2 on 6 matching bases. The V and J ends lost 4 bases and 0 bases respectively, with 16 bases between them. From germline, CDR1 is SGHVS and CDR2 FNYEAQ. This CDR3 has 17 residues.

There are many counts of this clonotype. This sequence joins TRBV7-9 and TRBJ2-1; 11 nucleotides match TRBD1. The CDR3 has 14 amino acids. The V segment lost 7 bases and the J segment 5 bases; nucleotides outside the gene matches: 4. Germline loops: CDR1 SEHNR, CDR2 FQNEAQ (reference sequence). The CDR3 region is CASTGQGVNNEQFF. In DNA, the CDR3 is TGTGCCAGCACGGGACAGGGGGTGAACAATGAGCAGTTCTTC.

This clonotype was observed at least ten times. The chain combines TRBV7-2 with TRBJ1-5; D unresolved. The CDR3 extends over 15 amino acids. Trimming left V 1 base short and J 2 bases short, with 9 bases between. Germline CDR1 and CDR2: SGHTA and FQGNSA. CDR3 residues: CASSLDWVRNQPQHF. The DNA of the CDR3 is TGTGCCAGCAGCTTAGATTGGGTCCGCAATCAGCCCCAGCATTTT.

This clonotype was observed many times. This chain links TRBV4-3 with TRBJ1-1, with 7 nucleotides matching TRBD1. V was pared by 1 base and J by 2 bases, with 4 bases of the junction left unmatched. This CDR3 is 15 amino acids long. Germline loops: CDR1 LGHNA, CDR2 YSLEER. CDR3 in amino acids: CASSQAGGINTEAFF. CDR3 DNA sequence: TGCGCCAGCAGCCAAGCAGGGGGTATAAACACTGAAGCTTTCTTT.

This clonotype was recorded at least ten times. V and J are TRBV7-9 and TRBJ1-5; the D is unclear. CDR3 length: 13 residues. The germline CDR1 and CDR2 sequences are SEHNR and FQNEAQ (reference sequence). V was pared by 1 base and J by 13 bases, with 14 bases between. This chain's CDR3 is CASSLDVLASQHF. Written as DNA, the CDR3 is TGTGCCAGCAGCTTAGACGTCCTGGCTTCTCAGCATTTT.

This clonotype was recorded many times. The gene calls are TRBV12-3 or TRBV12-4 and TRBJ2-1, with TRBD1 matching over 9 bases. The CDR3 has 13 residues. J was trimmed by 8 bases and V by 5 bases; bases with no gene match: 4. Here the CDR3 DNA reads TGTGCCAGCAGTCGGGACAGGGCGGATGAGCAGTTCTTC. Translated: CASSRDRADEQFF.

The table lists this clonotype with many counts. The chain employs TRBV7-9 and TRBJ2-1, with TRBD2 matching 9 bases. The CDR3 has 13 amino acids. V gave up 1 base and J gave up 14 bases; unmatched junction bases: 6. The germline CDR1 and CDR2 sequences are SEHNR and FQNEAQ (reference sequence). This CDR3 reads CASSLVPSGMKFF. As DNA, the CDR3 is TGTGCCAGCAGCTTAGTTCCTAGCGGGATGAAGTTCTTC.

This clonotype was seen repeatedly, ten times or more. As DNA, the CDR3 is TGTGCCAGCAGCGCGACTCTGTGGGATGACACCATATATTTT. This translates into CASSATLWDDTIYF. V and J are TRBV3-1 and TRBJ1-3; D unclear. Trimming took off 5 bases at V and 8 bases at J, with 16 bases between the two ends. CDR1 LGHDT and CDR2 YNNKEL come from the germline V gene (reference sequence). This CDR3 contains 14 residues.

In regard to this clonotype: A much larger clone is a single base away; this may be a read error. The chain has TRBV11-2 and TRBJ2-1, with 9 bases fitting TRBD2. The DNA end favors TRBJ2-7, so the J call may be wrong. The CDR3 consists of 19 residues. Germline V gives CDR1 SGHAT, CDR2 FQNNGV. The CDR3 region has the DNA TGTGCCAGCACCGATCTCGGGGGGCGTGCAGCGGGGGGTTACAATGAGCAGTACTTC. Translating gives CASTDLGGRAAGGYNEQYF.

CDR3 loop: CSAGDSGTQYF. As DNA, the CDR3 is TGCAGCGCGGGGGACAGCGGTACGCAGTATTTT. The chain has TRBV29-1 and TRBJ2-3; tentatively, D is TRBD1 (7 bases). Trimming took off 7 bases at V and 8 bases at J, with 13 bases between the two ends. CDR3 length: 11 amino acids. From germline, CDR1 is SQVTM and CDR2 ANQGSEA.

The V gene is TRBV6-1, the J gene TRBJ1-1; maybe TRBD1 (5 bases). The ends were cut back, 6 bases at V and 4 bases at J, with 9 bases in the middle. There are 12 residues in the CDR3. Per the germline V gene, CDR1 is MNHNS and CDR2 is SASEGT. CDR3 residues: CASRRDGTEAFF. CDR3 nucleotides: TGTGCCAGCAGGAGGGACGGCACTGAAGCTTTCTTT.

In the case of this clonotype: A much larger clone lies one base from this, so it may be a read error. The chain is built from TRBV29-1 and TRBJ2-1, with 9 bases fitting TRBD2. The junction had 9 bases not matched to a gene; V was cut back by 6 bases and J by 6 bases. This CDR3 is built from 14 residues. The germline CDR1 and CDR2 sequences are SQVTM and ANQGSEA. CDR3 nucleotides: TGCAGCGTAAGGCGGGGGGGCCCTCTCAATGAGCAGTTCTTC. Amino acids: CSVRRGGPLNEQFF.